The next 15 T cell receptor beta chains were all read from a single sample in a study of shared clonotypes between healthy human individuals (TCRdb year 2020). Library prep was done by the immunoSEQ multiplex PCR assay. Held by TCRdb, this immuneACCESS table contains in-frame sequences only and omits some clones. Under half of the omission traces to an unresolved V gene where checked; the cause of the rest is unknown. A total of about 330,000 clones appear in this sample, about 74% of them only once. The ten largest clones capture 9% to 12% of the sample. The sample consisted of memory CD4+ T cells sorted from blood. This specimen's cell subset or site label, interpreted: CD45RA-negative fraction. These receptors came from a man under 40 in good health.

The chain uses TRBV19 and TRBJ2-6; TRBD1 is a possible D gene (5 bases). From germline, CDR1 is LNHDA and CDR2 SQIVND (reference sequence). CDR3 length: 15 amino acids. The ends were cut back, 3 bases at V and 0 bases at J, with 6 bases in the middle. In DNA form, the CDR3 reads TGTGCCAGTAGTATTGGGGCCTCTGGGGCCAACGTCCTGACTTTC. This translates into CASSIGASGANVLTF.

The chain carries TRBV6-6 and TRBJ2-2, with TRBD1 matching 9 bases. The CDR3 has 15 residues. Per germline, CDR1 MNHNY and CDR2 SVGAGI (reference sequence). The J segment lost 6 bases and the V segment lost 0 bases, leaving 2 bases of the junction unmatched. This CDR3 is CASSYSGTGSGELFF. Here the CDR3 DNA reads TGTGCCAGCAGTTACTCCGGGACAGGGTCCGGGGAGCTGTTTTTT.

The genes are TRBV6-6 and TRBJ2-1; unclear D gene. Trimming stripped 7 bases from V and 5 bases from J, with 18 bases between. Germline V gene data show CDR1 as MNHNY and CDR2 as SVGAGI (reference sequence). The CDR3 is 15 amino acids. The CDR3 loop is CASTNPGPANNEQFF. CDR3 in DNA: TGTGCCAGCACCAACCCAGGTCCCGCTAACAATGAGCAGTTCTTC.

Only one count was recorded for this clone. The J gene is TRBJ1-5, the V gene TRBV2, with D unclear. The CDR3 length is 13 residues. Germline V gene data show CDR1 as SNHLY and CDR2 as FYNNEI. The V and J ends lost 2 bases and 8 bases respectively, with 10 bases between them. The CDR3 DNA follows: TGTGCCAGCAGTGAAAAGAACTTTGAGCCCCAGCATTTT. Translating gives CASSEKNFEPQHF.

The rearrangement joins TRBV13 to TRBJ2-7; the D gene is possibly TRBD2 (5 bases). The CDR3 spans 17 residues. From germline, CDR1 is PRHDT and CDR2 FYEKMQ (reference sequence). The ends were cut back, 0 bases at V and 3 bases at J, with 18 bases in the middle. Written as DNA, the CDR3 is TGTGCCAGCAGCTTAGGCCTCCGGGATCAGGCGGACTACGAGCAGTACTTC. Its protein is CASSLGLRDQADYEQYF. Full variable domain (missing parts from reference TRBV13 and TRBJ2-7): AAGVIQSPRHLIKEKRETATLKCYPIPRHDTVYWYQQGPGQDPQFLISFYEKMQSDKGSIPDRFSAQQFSDYHSELNMSSLELGDSALYFCASSLGLRDQADYEQYFGPGTRLTVT.

The sample holds a few counts of this clone. V is TRBV7-9 and J is TRBJ1-1; the D gene is possibly TRBD1 (5 bases). Germline lookup yields CDR1 SEHNR and CDR2 FQNEAQ (reference sequence). There are 13 residues in the CDR3. V lost 5 bases and J 5 bases, leaving 12 bases between the germline ends. CDR3 in amino acids: CASSPGRVTEAFF. The CDR3 DNA follows: TGTGCCAGCAGCCCAGGGAGGGTGACTGAAGCTTTCTTT.

The J gene is TRBJ1-5, the V gene TRBV28; weak D call: TRBD1 (5 bases). Per germline, CDR1 MDHEN and CDR2 SYDVKM. The CDR3 has 12 amino acids. V lost 10 bases and J 8 bases, leaving 15 bases between the germline ends. The CDR3 loop is CAIGAPRKPQHF. CDR3 DNA: TGTGCCATCGGGGCCCCAAGGAAGCCCCAGCATTTT.

The V gene is TRBV7-8, the J gene TRBJ1-1, with D perhaps TRBD1 (5 bases). Trimming cost V 5 bases and J 7 bases, with 14 bases left between them. The germline CDR1 and CDR2 sequences are SGHVS and FQNEAQ. The CDR3 loop spans 13 amino acids. CDR3: CASSAKGVLEAFF. The CDR3 DNA follows: TGTGCCAGCAGCGCCAAAGGGGTACTTGAAGCTTTCTTT. Complete variable domain (other parts from reference TRBV7-8 and TRBJ1-1): GAGVSQSPRYKVAKRGQDVALRCDPISGHVSLFWYQQALGQGPEFLTYFQNEAQLDKSGLPSDRFFAERPEGSVSTLKIQRTQQEDSAVYLCASSAKGVLEAFFGQGTRLTVV.

This rearrangement joins TRBV5-1 to TRBJ2-3, with 14 bases identical to TRBD2. This CDR3 region has 18 residues. Losses at the gene ends were 5 bases for V and 6 bases for J; bases not matched to a gene: 14. CDR1 SGHRS and CDR2 YFSETQ come from the germline V gene. The CDR3 coding sequence is TGCGCCAGCAGTCGGGCAGGGGCCGGGACTAGCGGGAGCGATACGCAGTATTTT. Amino acids: CASSRAGAGTSGSDTQYF.

This clone was picked up a small number of times. The chain combines TRBV28 with TRBJ2-6, with D maybe TRBD1 (6 bases). Trimming removed 5 bases from V and 7 bases from J, with 15 bases in between. CDR1 is MDHEN and CDR2 is SYDVKM in the germline V gene. CDR3 length: 15 residues. In nucleotides, the CDR3 is TGTGCCAGCAGTCCACCGACAGGACTCGCCAACGTCCTGACTTTC. Protein: CASSPPTGLANVLTF.

This clone occurred a few times. J is TRBJ2-7 and V is TRBV7-9; D may be TRBD1 (6 bases). Germline CDR1 is SEHNR and CDR2 is FQNEAQ (reference sequence). CDR3 length equals 14 residues. The V end was cut by 6 bases, the J end by 0 bases, with 12 bases between. CDR3 coding DNA: TGTGCCAGCAGACCGACAGGTATCTCCTACGAGCAGTACTTC. This sequence encodes CASRPTGISYEQYF.

Sample share makes this clone medium-sized (0.01 to 0.1%). V gene TRBV7-8 combines with J gene TRBJ1-5; 8 bases map to TRBD1. This CDR3 is built from 15 residues. Germline CDR1 is SGHVS and CDR2 is FQNEAQ. V shed 0 bases and J 4 bases; nucleotides not matched to a gene: 2. The DNA of the CDR3 is TGTGCCAGCAGCTTAGCGAGGACAGGGAATCAGCCCCAGCATTTT. Amino acid sequence: CASSLARTGNQPQHF.

This clone was seen only a few times. This chain links TRBV2 with TRBJ1-1, with a tentative D call TRBD1 (6 bases). The V gene lost 7 bases and the J gene lost 3 bases, with 12 bases spanning the gap. Germline lookup yields CDR1 SNHLY and CDR2 FYNNEI. This CDR3 has 13 residues. As DNA, the CDR3 is TGTGCCAGCAACAGGGATTCGGACACTGAAGCTTTCTTT. Translation: CASNRDSDTEAFF.

Concerning this clone itself: At the DNA level, this CDR3 is encoded by other sequences in the same sample as well. V and J are TRBV27 and TRBJ1-5; the match to TRBD1 covers 7 bases. The CDR3 has 14 residues. Germline V gene data show CDR1 as MNHEY and CDR2 as SMNVEV (reference sequence). V dropped 2 bases and J dropped 2; count of bases not matched to a gene: 0. CDR3 sequence (DNA): TGTGCCAGCAGTTTAACAGGGGGCAATCAGCCCCAGCATTTT. Protein: CASSLTGGNQPQHF.

The CDR3 coding sequence is TGTGCCAGCAGCTTAAGTCGTCTACACAATGAGCAGTTCTTC. Its protein is CASSLSRLHNEQFF. The J gene is TRBJ2-1, the V gene TRBV7-2; unclear D gene. V shed 2 bases and J shed 5 bases, with 10 bases lying between them. The CDR3 has 14 amino acids. Germline V gives CDR1 SGHTA, CDR2 FQGNSA.